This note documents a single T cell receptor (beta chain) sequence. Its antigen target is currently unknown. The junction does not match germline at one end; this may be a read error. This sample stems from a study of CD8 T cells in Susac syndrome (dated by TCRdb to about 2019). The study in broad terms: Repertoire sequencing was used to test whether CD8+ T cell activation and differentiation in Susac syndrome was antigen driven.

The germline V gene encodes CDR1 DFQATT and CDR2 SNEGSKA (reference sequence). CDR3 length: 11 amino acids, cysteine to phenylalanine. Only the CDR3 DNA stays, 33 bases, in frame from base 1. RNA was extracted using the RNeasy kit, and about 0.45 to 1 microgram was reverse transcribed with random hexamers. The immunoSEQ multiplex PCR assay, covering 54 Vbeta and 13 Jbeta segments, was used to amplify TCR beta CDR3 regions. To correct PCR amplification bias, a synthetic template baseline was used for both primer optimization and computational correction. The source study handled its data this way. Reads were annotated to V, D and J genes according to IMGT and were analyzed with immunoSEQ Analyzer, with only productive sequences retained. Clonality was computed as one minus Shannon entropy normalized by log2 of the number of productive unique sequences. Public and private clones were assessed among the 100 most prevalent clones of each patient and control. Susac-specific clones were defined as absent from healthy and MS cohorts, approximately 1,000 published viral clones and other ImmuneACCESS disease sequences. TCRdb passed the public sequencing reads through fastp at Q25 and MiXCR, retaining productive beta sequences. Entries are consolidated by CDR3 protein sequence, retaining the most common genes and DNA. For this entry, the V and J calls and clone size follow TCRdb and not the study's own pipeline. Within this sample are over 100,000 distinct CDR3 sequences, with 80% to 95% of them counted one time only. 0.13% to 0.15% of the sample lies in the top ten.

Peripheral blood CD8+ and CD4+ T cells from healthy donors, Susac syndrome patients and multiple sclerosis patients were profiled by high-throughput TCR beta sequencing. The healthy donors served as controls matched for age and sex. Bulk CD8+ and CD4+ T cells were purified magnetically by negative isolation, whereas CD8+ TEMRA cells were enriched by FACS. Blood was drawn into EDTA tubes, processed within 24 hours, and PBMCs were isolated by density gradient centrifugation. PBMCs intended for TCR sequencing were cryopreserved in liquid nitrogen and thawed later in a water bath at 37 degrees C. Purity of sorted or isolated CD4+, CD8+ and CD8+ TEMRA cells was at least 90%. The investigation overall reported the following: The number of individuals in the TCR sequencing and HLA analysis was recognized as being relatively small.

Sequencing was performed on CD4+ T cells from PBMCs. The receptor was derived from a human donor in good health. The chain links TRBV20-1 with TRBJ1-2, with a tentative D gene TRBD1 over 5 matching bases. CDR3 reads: CSAEWGLLDAF. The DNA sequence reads TGCAGTGCCGAATGGGGCCTATTGGACGCCTTC.